One and the same sample provided the 2 T cell receptor beta chains below, sequenced in a study of blood T cells in healthy people across ages. A second PCR of 7 to 11 cycles used a sample-barcoded 5' primer and a J-beta primer mix. TCRdb fed the 5' RACE reads into MiXCR, producing one record per CDR3 protein. The data contain over 1,200,000 distinct CDR3 sequences, almost 60% of them singletons. The specimen was blood. The source is a man between 18 and 29 years old in good health.

The V call is TRBV6-5, the J call TRBJ1-2; TRBD1 aligns across 7 bases. V was pared by 6 bases and J by 8 bases, with 3 bases of the junction left unmatched. This CDR3 is 11 amino acids long. The germline V gene has CDR1 MNHEY and CDR2 SVGAGI. Here the CDR3 DNA reads TGTGCCAGCAGGACAGGGAACGGCTACACCTTC. Encoded protein: CASRTGNGYTF.

The genes are TRBV13 and TRBJ1-2, with 12 positions matching TRBD1. The CDR3 totals 17 residues. The junction had 13 bases not matched to a gene; V was cut back by 7 bases and J by 4 bases. The germline V gene has CDR1 PRHDT and CDR2 FYEKMQ (reference sequence). The CDR3 here is CASTVWDRGRRGYGYTF. For the CDR3, the DNA is TGTGCCAGCACTGTTTGGGACAGGGGGCGCCGCGGCTATGGCTACACCTTC.